These T cell receptor beta chains were read from a single sample in a study of cytomegalovirus exposure and HLA in healthy donors. Measured with immunoSEQ multiplex PCR; TCRdb has only the in-frame clones, and not every one. This repertoire shows 110,000 or so clones, about 78% found once; its top ten account for about 5%. What was sequenced was PBMCs. The receptor set was obtained from a woman in her twenties or thirties in good health and CMV-seropositive. Each CDR3 is given with its conserved first and last residue. The D gene is left open where the match is weak. Size is omitted from some rows. Given values are once, few, many or a class for expanded clones.

>TRBD1|TRBJ1-1|TRBV6-5|-
CASKGTAMNTEAFF
TGTGCCAGCAAGGGGACAGCAATGAACACTGAAGCTTTCTTT
>-|TRBJ1-1|TRBV10-3|-
CAISLTGLSAEAFF
TGTGCCATCAGTTTAACAGGGTTATCTGCTGAAGCTTTCTTT
>-|TRBJ1-5|TRBV6-5|-
CASSRQAGEPQHF
TGTGCCAGCAGTCGACAGGCAGGGGAGCCCCAGCATTTT
>-|TRBJ1-1|TRBV10-3|-
CAISDNRYPTEAFF
TGTGCCATCAGTGATAACAGGTACCCCACTGAAGCTTTCTTT
>TRBD1|TRBJ2-2|TRBV30|-
CAQGTQGASNTGELFF
TGTGCCCAAGGGACTCAGGGGGCCTCGAACACCGGGGAGCTGTTTTTT
>TRBD1|TRBJ1-1|TRBV9|-
CASSTTGVNTEAFF
TGTGCCAGCAGCACGACAGGGGTGAACACTGAAGCTTTCTTT
>-|TRBJ1-2|TRBV19|-
CASNEQDYGYTF
TGTGCCAGTAACGAACAGGACTATGGCTACACCTTC
>-|TRBJ2-2|TRBV29-1|-
CSVAGRSGELFF
TGCAGCGTTGCAGGGAGGAGTGGGGAGCTGTTTTTT
>-|TRBJ1-1|TRBV5-1|-
CASSLVRGSEGTEAFF
TGCGCCAGCAGCTTGGTTAGGGGGAGTGAGGGCACTGAAGCTTTCTTT
>TRBD2|TRBJ2-2|TRBV30|once
CARRGSGGWVRTGELFF
TGTGCCCGGAGGGGTAGCGGGGGATGGGTGCGCACCGGGGAGCTGTTTTTT
>-|TRBJ2-3|TRBV5-4|-
CASSLVAPPTDTQYF
TGTGCCAGCAGCTTGGTGGCCCCCCCCACAGATACGCAGTATTTT
>TRBD2|TRBJ2-5|TRBV10-2|-
CASGLAGGQETQYF
TGCGCCAGCGGCTTAGCGGGGGGGCAAGAGACCCAGTACTTC
>TRBD1|TRBJ2-1|TRBV9|-
CASSVGTGGLGEQFF
TGTGCCAGCAGCGTCGGGACAGGGGGGCTTGGTGAGCAGTTCTTC
>-|TRBJ1-1|TRBV6-1|-
CASPEGGPGTEAFF
TGTGCCAGCCCTGAAGGGGGTCCGGGAACTGAAGCTTTCTTT
>TRBD1|TRBJ1-4|TRBV25-1|-
CASSDYRGGDTEKLFF
TGTGCCAGCAGTGATTACAGGGGGGGTGACACTGAAAAACTGTTTTTT
>-|TRBJ1-1|TRBV6-5|-
CASGATLAAEAFF
TGTGCCAGCGGGGCAACCCTTGCAGCTGAAGCTTTCTTT
>TRBD2|TRBJ2-7|TRBV5-1|-
CASSPEAGDSYEQYF
TGCGCCAGCAGCCCGGAGGCGGGGGACTCCTACGAGCAGTACTTC